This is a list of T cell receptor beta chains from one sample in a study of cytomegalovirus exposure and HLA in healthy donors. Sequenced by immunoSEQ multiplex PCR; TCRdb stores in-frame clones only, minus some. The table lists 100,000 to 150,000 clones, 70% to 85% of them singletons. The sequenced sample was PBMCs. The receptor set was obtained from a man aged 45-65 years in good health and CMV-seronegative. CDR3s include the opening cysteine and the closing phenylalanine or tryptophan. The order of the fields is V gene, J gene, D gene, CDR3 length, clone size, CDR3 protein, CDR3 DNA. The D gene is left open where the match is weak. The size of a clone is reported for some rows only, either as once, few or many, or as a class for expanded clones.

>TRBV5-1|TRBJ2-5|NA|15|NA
CASSLLAGAQETQYF
TGCGCCAGCAGCTTGCTGGCGGGGGCCCAAGAGACCCAGTACTTC
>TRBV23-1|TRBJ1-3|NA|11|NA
CASRRVGTIYF
TGCGCCAGCAGGAGGGTTGGCACCATATATTTT
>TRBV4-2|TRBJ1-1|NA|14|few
CASSQEAGRAEAFF
TGTGCCAGCAGCCAAGAGGCAGGCCGCGCTGAAGCTTTCTTT
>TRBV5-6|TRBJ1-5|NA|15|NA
CASSLSPNSNQPQHF
TGTGCCAGCAGCCTAAGCCCCAATAGCAATCAGCCCCAGCATTTT
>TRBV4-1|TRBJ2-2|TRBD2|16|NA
CASSQEGLAGTGELFF
TGCGCCAGCAGCCAAGAGGGACTAGCGGGAACCGGGGAGCTGTTTTTT
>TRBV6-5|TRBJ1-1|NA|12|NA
CASSYWGGEAFF
TGTGCCAGCAGTTACTGGGGAGGAGAAGCTTTCTTT
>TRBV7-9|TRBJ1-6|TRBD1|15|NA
CASSLARTGDSPLHF
TGTGCCAGCAGCTTAGCGCGCACAGGGGATTCACCCCTCCACTTT
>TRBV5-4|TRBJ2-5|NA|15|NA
CASSLVTSGQETQYF
TGTGCCAGCAGCTTAGTCACTTCAGGACAAGAGACCCAGTACTTC
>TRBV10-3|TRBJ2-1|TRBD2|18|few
CAISDYGLAGALNNEQFF
TGTGCCATCAGTGACTACGGACTAGCGGGGGCGTTGAACAATGAGCAGTTCTTC
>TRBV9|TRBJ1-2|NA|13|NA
CASSVDSNYGYTF
TGTGCCAGCAGCGTTGACAGCAACTATGGCTACACCTTC
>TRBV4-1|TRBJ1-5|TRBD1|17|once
CASSQEGGTGGDQPQHF
TGCGCCAGCAGCCAAGAAGGTGGGACAGGGGGCGATCAGCCCCAGCATTTT
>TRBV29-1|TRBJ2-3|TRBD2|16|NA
CSVDPFSSGGTDTQYF
TGCAGCGTTGACCCCTTTTCTAGCGGGGGCACAGATACGCAGTATTTT
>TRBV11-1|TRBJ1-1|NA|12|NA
CASSFPGAEAFF
TGTGCCAGCAGCTTCCCGGGTGCTGAAGCTTTCTTT
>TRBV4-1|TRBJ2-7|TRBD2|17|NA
CASSQKWTSGGPYEQYF
TGCGCCAGCAGCCAAAAATGGACTAGCGGGGGGCCGTACGAGCAGTACTTC
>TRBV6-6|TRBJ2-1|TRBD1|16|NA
CASSYSYGTGVDEQFF
TGTGCCAGCAGTTACTCTTACGGGACAGGGGTTGATGAGCAGTTCTTC
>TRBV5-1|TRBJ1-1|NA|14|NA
CASSRSGANTEAFF
TGCGCCAGCAGTAGGTCAGGGGCGAACACTGAAGCTTTCTTT
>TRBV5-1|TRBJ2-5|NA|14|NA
CASSLGDSQETQYF
TGCGCCAGCAGCTTGGGGGACTCGCAAGAGACCCAGTACTTC
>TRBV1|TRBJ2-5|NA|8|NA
CTAGSQYF
TGCACGGCGGGGTCCCAGTACTTC
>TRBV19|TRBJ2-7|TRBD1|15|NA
CASSSQTGGINEQYF
TGTGCCAGTAGTTCTCAGACAGGGGGAATTAACGAGCAGTACTTC
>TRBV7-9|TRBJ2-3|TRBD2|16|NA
CASRSGLAESTDTQYF
TGTGCCAGCAGATCTGGACTAGCGGAAAGCACAGATACGCAGTATTTT
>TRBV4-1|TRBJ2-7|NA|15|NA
CASSQDGRITYEQYF
TGCGCCAGCAGCCAAGATGGGAGGATTACCTACGAGCAGTACTTC
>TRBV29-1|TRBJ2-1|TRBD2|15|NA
CSVYGLAGEYNEQFF
TGCAGCGTTTATGGACTAGCGGGGGAGTACAATGAGCAGTTCTTC
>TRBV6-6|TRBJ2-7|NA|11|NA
CAAVRGFEQYF
TGTGCCGCAGTAAGGGGGTTCGAGCAGTACTTC
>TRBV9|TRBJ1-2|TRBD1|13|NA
CASSGTGGYGYTF
TGTGCCAGCAGCGGTACAGGGGGGTATGGCTACACCTTC
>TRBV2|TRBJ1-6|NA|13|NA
CASSIRVYSPLHF
TGTGCCAGCAGTATCAGGGTGTATTCACCCCTCCACTTT
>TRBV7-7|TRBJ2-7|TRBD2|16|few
CASSRGASGERYEQYF
TGTGCTAGCAGCCGAGGGGCTAGCGGGGAGCGCTACGAGCAGTACTTC
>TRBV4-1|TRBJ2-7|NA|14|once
CASSKQAAPDEQYF
TGCGCCAGCAGCAAACAGGCCGCTCCTGACGAGCAGTACTTC
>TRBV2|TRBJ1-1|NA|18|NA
CASSEWWRPLDSNTEAFF
TGTGCCAGCAGTGAATGGTGGAGGCCGTTAGATTCGAACACTGAAGCTTTCTTT
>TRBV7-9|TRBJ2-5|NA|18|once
CASSLDFLEAAFQETQYF
TGTGCCAGCAGCTTAGACTTTTTGGAGGCGGCCTTTCAAGAGACCCAGTACTTC
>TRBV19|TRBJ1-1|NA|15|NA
CASSTTGTIGTEAFF
TGTGCCAGTAGTACCACCGGGACAATTGGGACTGAAGCTTTCTTT
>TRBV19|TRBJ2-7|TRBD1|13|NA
CASSPGQSYEQYF
TGTGCCAGTAGTCCGGGACAGTCCTACGAGCAGTACTTC
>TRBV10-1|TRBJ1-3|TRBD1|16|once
CASSEGGRQGKNTIYF
TGCGCCAGCAGTGAGGGGGGTAGACAGGGAAAAAACACCATATATTTT
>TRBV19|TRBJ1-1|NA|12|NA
CASTMGGTEAFF
TGTGCCAGTACCATGGGAGGGACTGAAGCTTTCTTT
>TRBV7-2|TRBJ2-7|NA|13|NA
CASSQRASYEQYF
TGTGCCAGCAGCCAGCGGGCCAGCTACGAGCAGTACTTC
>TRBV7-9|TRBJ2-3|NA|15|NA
CASSLPSGFTDTQYF
TGTGCCAGCAGCTTACCCTCAGGGTTCACAGATACGCAGTATTTT
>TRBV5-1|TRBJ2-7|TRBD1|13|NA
CASSSTGGYEQYF
TGCGCCAGCAGCTCCACAGGGGGTTACGAGCAGTACTTC
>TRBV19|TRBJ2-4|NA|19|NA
CASSPRTVPAPPAKNIQYF
TGTGCCAGTAGTCCCCGGACAGTGCCAGCCCCACCGGCCAAAAACATTCAGTACTTC
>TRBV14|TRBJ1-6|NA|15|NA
CASSDSGHLNSPLHF
TGTGCCAGCAGCGACTCGGGACATTTGAATTCACCCCTCCACTTT
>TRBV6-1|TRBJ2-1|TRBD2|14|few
CASSGGLASNEQFF
TGTGCCAGCAGTGGGGGACTAGCTTCCAATGAGCAGTTCTTC
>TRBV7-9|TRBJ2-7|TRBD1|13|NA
CASSWDSPYEQYF
TGTGCCAGCAGCTGGGACAGTCCCTACGAGCAGTACTTC
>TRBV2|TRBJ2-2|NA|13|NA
CASTSSNTGELFF
TGTGCCAGCACCAGTTCGAACACCGGGGAGCTGTTTTTT
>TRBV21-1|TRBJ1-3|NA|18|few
CASSKDRPRGWSGNTIYF
TGTGCCAGCAGCAAGGACAGGCCCAGAGGTTGGTCTGGAAACACCATATATTTT